Below, 8 T cell receptor beta chains from the same sample are listed, as sequenced in a study of cytomegalovirus exposure and HLA in healthy donors. The PCR used 60 Vbeta and 13 Jbeta primers. Sequenced by immunoSEQ multiplex PCR; TCRdb stores in-frame clones only, minus some. This sample yields about 120,000 clones, of which approximately 80% are seen a single time; 3% to 5% belongs to the top ten. Material for sequencing was PBMCs. These receptor sequences come from a woman aged 25 to 39 in good health and CMV-seronegative.

The chain carries TRBV6-1 and TRBJ1-5; 7 bases are shared with TRBD1. The CDR3 spans 15 residues. CDR1 is MNHNS, CDR2 SASEGT, per germline. With V trimmed by 1 base and J by 6 bases, 6 bases remained unmatched. In DNA, the CDR3 is TGTGCCAGCAGTGAAGGTGGGACAGTACCTCAGCCCCAGCATTTT. It specifies CASSEGGTVPQPQHF.

This clone was seen only a few times. The chain joins TRBV9 to TRBJ2-7; no clear D gene. Trimming took off 2 bases at V and 2 bases at J, with 8 bases between the two ends. The germline V gene has CDR1 SGDLS and CDR2 YYNGEE. The CDR3 sequence is 13 residues long. Written as DNA, the CDR3 is TGTGCCAGCAGCGTCGGAGAAACCTACGAGCAGTACTTC. Its protein is CASSVGETYEQYF. Full variable domain (remainder filled in from reference TRBV9 and TRBJ2-7): DSGVTQTPKHLITATGQRVTLRCSPRSGDLSVYWYQQSLDQGLQFLIQYYNGEERAKGNILERFSAQQFPDLHSELNLSSLELGDSALYFCASSVGETYEQYFGPGTRLTVT.

The chain uses TRBV7-3 and TRBJ1-2; maybe TRBD1 (6 bases). The V end lost 4 bases, the J end lost 6 bases, and 12 bases lay between the germline ends. Germline assignment: CDR1 SGHTA and CDR2 FQGTGA. The CDR3 contains 13 residues. The chain's CDR3 is CASSSPGVNGYTF. CDR3 DNA: TGTGCCAGCAGCTCCCCAGGGGTTAATGGCTACACCTTC.

The V call is TRBV18, the J call TRBJ2-1, with D possibly being TRBD1 (6 bases). Germline V gene data show CDR1 as KGHSH and CDR2 as LQKENI. V lost 3 bases, J lost 0 bases, and 9 bases lay in between. The CDR3 contains 15 residues. This CDR3 reads CASSPTGSSYNEQFF. CDR3 nucleotides: TGTGCCAGCTCACCGACAGGTAGCTCCTACAATGAGCAGTTCTTC. Full variable domain (outside the CDR3, taken from reference TRBV18 and TRBJ2-1): NAGVMQNPRHLVRRRGQEARLRCSPMKGHSHVYWYRQLPEEGLKFMVYLQKENIIDESGMPKERFSAEFPKEGPSILRIQQVVRGDSAAYFCASSPTGSSYNEQFFGPGTRLTVL.

This chain joins TRBV7-6 and TRBJ2-2, with 14 bases identical to TRBD2. J gave up 6 bases and V 7 bases, and 7 bases lay outside the gene matches. CDR1 and CDR2 (germline): SGHVS, FNYEAQ. The CDR3 sequence is 16 residues long. CDR3 coding DNA: TGTGCCAGCACCCAGGGACTAGCGGGAGTGGCCGGGGAGCTGTTTTTT. Amino acids: CASTQGLAGVAGELFF.

The gene calls are TRBV6-5 and TRBJ1-1; tentatively, D is TRBD1 (6 bases). The CDR3 loop spans 13 amino acids. V was pared by 6 bases and J by 1 base, with 9 bases between. Looked up from germline, CDR1 is MNHEY and CDR2 is SVGAGI. Here the CDR3 reads CASSTGRNTEAFF. For the CDR3, the DNA is TGTGCCAGCAGCACAGGGAGGAACACTGAAGCTTTCTTT.

The V gene is TRBV9, the J gene TRBJ2-7, with TRBD2 matching 11 bases. The CDR3 covers 15 residues. Germline lookup yields CDR1 SGDLS and CDR2 YYNGEE. The ends lost 4 bases at V and 5 bases at J; junction bases unmatched: 8. The CDR3 DNA follows: TGTGCCAGCAGCCCCACTAGCGGGAGTTTCGACGAGCAGTACTTC. Protein sequence: CASSPTSGSFDEQYF.

This chain connects TRBV7-9 to TRBJ1-4; TRBD1 matches 11 bases. Germline V gene sequence: CDR1 SEHNR, CDR2 FQNEAQ (reference sequence). Trimming at V came to 5 bases and at J to 8 bases, leaving 10 bases not matched to a gene. CDR3 length: 16 residues. The CDR3 spells CASSPGTGQGGEKLFF. The CDR3 nucleotides read TGTGCCAGCAGCCCCGGAACGGGACAGGGGGGCGAAAAACTGTTTTTT.